Listed here are 18 T cell receptor beta chains from one sample, sequenced in a study of patients and donors after allogeneic stem cell transplantation. TCRdb re-called the RT-PCR reads with MiXCR, one entry per CDR3 protein. The sample has hundreds of thousands of distinct CDR3 sequences, 16% seen once. The sequenced material came from blood, either unsorted or a sorted T cell fraction (not recorded which). The receptor set was obtained from a human donor who was either an allogeneic HSCT recipient or a stem cell or donor lymphocyte infusion donor (not recorded which). It is not recorded whose cells these are; they may come from a transplant donor.

J is TRBJ2-3 and V is TRBV7-9; tentatively, D is TRBD2 (5 bases). CDR1 SEHNR and CDR2 FQNEAQ come from the germline V gene (reference sequence). Trimming shortened V by 3 bases and J by 1 base, and 14 bases separated the two germline ends. CDR3 length: 16 residues. The CDR3 DNA sequence: TGTGCCAGCAGCTTTGGGAGCCGAGGCCGCACAGATACGCAGTATTTT. Its translation is CASSFGSRGRTDTQYF.

The chain combines TRBV7-2 with TRBJ2-1; 7 nucleotides align to TRBD2. The ends lost 4 bases at V and 7 bases at J; junction bases unmatched: 4. The length of the CDR3 is 13 residues. Germline-derived CDR1 and CDR2 are SGHTA and FQGNSA. The CDR3 spells CASSYFGGNEQFF. CDR3 sequence (DNA): TGTGCCAGCAGCTACTTCGGGGGGAATGAGCAGTTCTTC. The whole variable domain, filled in from reference TRBV7-2 and TRBJ2-1, reads GAGVSQSPSNKVTEKGKDVELRCDPISGHTALYWYRQSLGQGLEFLIYFQGNSAPDKSGLPSDRFSAERTGGSVSTLTIQRTQQEDSAVYLCASSYFGGNEQFFGPGTRLTVL.

The V and J genes are TRBV25-1 and TRBJ1-1; D is unresolved. Germline V CDR1 and CDR2: MGHDK, SYGVNS. The CDR3 spans 13 residues. With 3 bases removed from V and 2 bases from J, the gap between germline ends came to 7 bases. CDR3 DNA: TGTGCCAGCAGTGATGAGGGAAACACTGAAGCTTTCTTT. It yields the protein CASSDEGNTEAFF.

In this sample, this clonotype turned up a few times. This chain uses TRBV7-9 with TRBJ1-2, with D possibly TRBD1 on 5 matching bases. In germline, CDR1 is SEHNR, CDR2 FQNEAQ (reference sequence). The CDR3 is made up of 16 amino acids. The V end lost 4 bases, the J end lost 0 bases, and 15 bases lay between the germline ends. DNA for the CDR3: TGTGCCAGCAGCTCTGCCGGGACGCATTCTAACTATGGCTACACCTTC. Translating it yields CASSSAGTHSNYGYTF.

This sequence joins TRBV3-1 and TRBJ2-3; D unclear. V shed 3 bases and J shed 0 bases, with 4 bases lying between them. Germline V lookup: CDR1 LGHDT, CDR2 YNNKEL (reference sequence). The CDR3 length is 13 residues. The CDR3 is CASSHASTDTQYF. The CDR3 region has the DNA TGTGCCAGCAGCCATGCGAGCACAGATACGCAGTATTTT.

A few counts support this clonotype. The chain links TRBV6-2 or TRBV6-3 to TRBJ2-1, with 10 bases fitting TRBD2. This CDR3 has 14 residues. Per germline, CDR1 MNHEY and CDR2 SVGEGT. Trimming took 4 bases from V and 9 from J; bases not matched to a gene: 6. CDR3 sequence (DNA): TGTGCCAGCAGTTCAGCGGGAGGGCCAGGTGAGCAGTTCTTC. It yields the protein CASSSAGGPGEQFF.

This clonotype was seen more than once but under ten times. The CDR3 region is CASSLDGTSGNTIYF. Here the CDR3 DNA reads TGTGCCAGCAGCTTGGACGGGACCTCTGGAAACACCATATATTTT. V gene TRBV7-9 combines with J gene TRBJ1-3; a weak D match, TRBD1 (5 bases). The V end was cut by 3 bases, the J end by 0 bases, with 9 bases between. The CDR3 totals 15 residues. Germline-derived CDR1 and CDR2 are SEHNR and FQNEAQ (reference sequence).

This clonotype was seen only a few times. The chain employs TRBV2 and TRBJ2-3; tentative D call: TRBD2 (5 bases). Trimming shortened V by 3 bases and J by 5 bases, and 18 bases separated the two germline ends. Germline assignment: CDR1 SNHLY and CDR2 FYNNEI. The CDR3 totals 16 residues. The CDR3 nucleotides read TGTGCCAGCAGTGATGGTTCGGCCAGAGGGTTAGATACGCAGTATTTT. This codes for CASSDGSARGLDTQYF.

This clonotype was seen at least ten times. The V gene is TRBV4-1, the J gene TRBJ2-7; TRBD2 is a possible D gene (5 bases). V was cut by 0 bases and J by 4 bases, with 13 bases left in between. The CDR3 runs 15 residues. Germline V gene sequence: CDR1 MGHRA, CDR2 YSYEKL. The CDR3, as DNA: TGCGCCAGCAGCCAAGAGGACGGGAAACGATACGAGCAGTACTTC. Translated: CASSQEDGKRYEQYF.

This clonotype was detected a few times. V usage is TRBV5-1 and J usage is TRBJ2-7; tentatively, D is TRBD2 (6 bases). There are 15 residues in the CDR3. The V end lost 0 bases, the J end lost 4 bases, and 14 bases lay between the germline ends. The germline V gene has CDR1 SGHRS and CDR2 YFSETQ. CDR3 residues: CASSLAEGIRYEQYF. DNA of the CDR3: TGCGCCAGCAGCTTGGCGGAGGGAATACGATACGAGCAGTACTTC.

In this sample, this clonotype turned up many times. The rearrangement joins TRBV20-1 to TRBJ1-5; 9 nucleotides line up with TRBD1. The germline V gene has CDR1 DFQATT and CDR2 SNEGSKA (reference sequence). The V segment lost 3 bases and the J segment 5 bases; nucleotides outside the gene matches: 8. CDR3 length: 15 residues. The CDR3 sequence is CSARDGQGRYQPQHF. CDR3 nucleotide sequence: TGCAGTGCTAGGGATGGACAGGGGAGGTATCAGCCCCAGCATTTT.

This chain joins TRBV4-3 and TRBJ2-2, with D possibly being TRBD1 (6 bases). This CDR3 has 15 amino acids. The V and J ends lost 1 base and 7 bases respectively, with 13 bases between them. The V gene's germline CDR1 is LGHNA and CDR2 YSLEER. The CDR3 DNA sequence: TGCGCCAGCAGCCAAGGGGTACAGGGATACGGGGAGCTGTTTTTT. The encoded protein is CASSQGVQGYGELFF.

This clonotype was seen a few times. This chain connects TRBV7-9 to TRBJ2-5, with no clear D. The CDR3 has 13 amino acids. Germline values: CDR1 SEHNR, CDR2 FQNEAQ (reference sequence). V gave up 5 bases and J gave up 4 bases, with 11 bases separating them. The CDR3 is CASSGRSSETQYF. CDR3 coding DNA: TGTGCCAGCAGCGGCCGTTCCTCAGAGACCCAGTACTTC.

In this sample, this clonotype turned up many times. The chain combines TRBV25-1 with TRBJ2-2; possible D gene TRBD2, 6 bases. The CDR3 runs to 14 residues. With 4 bases removed from V and 3 bases from J, the gap between germline ends came to 9 bases. Germline V gene lookup returns CDR1 MGHDK and CDR2 SYGVNS. This CDR3 is CASSAGGYTGELFF. The CDR3, as DNA: TGTGCCAGCAGTGCTGGAGGGTACACCGGGGAGCTGTTTTTT.

This clonotype was observed a few times. This chain links TRBV5-6 with TRBJ2-1; TRBD2 agrees at 7 bases. V shed 6 bases and J 10 bases; nucleotides not matched to a gene: 10. The CDR3 covers 13 residues. Germline V gene data show CDR1 as SGHDT and CDR2 as YYEEEE. This CDR3 reads CASILRKRGEQFF. The CDR3 nucleotides read TGTGCCAGCATACTTAGAAAGCGGGGAGAGCAGTTCTTC.

Only a few counts were recorded for this clonotype. The CDR3 sequence: CASSFPQGRSGYTF. CDR3 coding DNA: TGTGCCAGCAGTTTTCCCCAGGGACGTAGTGGCTACACCTTC. The chain carries TRBV12-3 or TRBV12-4 and TRBJ1-2; maybe TRBD1 (5 bases). V lost 3 bases, J lost 7 bases, and 15 bases lay in between. The CDR3 loop spans 14 amino acids.

This clonotype was recorded at least ten times. This chain links TRBV5-1 with TRBJ2-4; 13 nucleotides match TRBD2. This CDR3 has 17 residues. The germline V gene has CDR1 SGHRS and CDR2 YFSETQ. The V segment lost 4 bases and the J segment 2 bases; nucleotides outside the gene matches: 6. This chain's CDR3 is CASSRKLAGGTKNIQYF. The CDR3 DNA follows: TGCGCCAGCAGCCGGAAACTAGCGGGGGGGACCAAAAACATTCAGTACTTC.

The rearrangement links TRBV4-3 to TRBJ1-6, with 10 bases that match TRBD1. Germline V gene data show CDR1 as LGHNA and CDR2 as YSLEER. The CDR3 contains 14 residues. V trimming: 3 bases; J trimming: 7 bases; junction bases outside the gene matches: 0. Here the CDR3 reads CASSQDRGNSPLHF. DNA of the CDR3: TGCGCCAGCAGCCAGGACAGGGGGAATTCACCCCTCCACTTT.